The clone carrying this T cell receptor (beta chain) was seen only a few times. Its antigen is unidentified. The sample belongs to a study of OX40 agonist ivuxolimab in advanced cancers. Study-wide findings and caveats: Among the least clonally expanded were partial responders at 0.1-3.0 mg/kg. In the 0.1 to 3.0 mg/kg range, CD4+ and CD8+ blood T cells had expanded clonally by week 6. Relative to CD4+, CD8+ T cells held more expanded clones on average.

Peripheral blood came from all dose cohorts at three timepoints. The data were produced by immunoSEQ multiplex PCR, yet TCRdb's version contains in-frame clones alone and is incomplete. This table holds some 86,000 clones, approximately 94% found once. This material consisted of CD4+ or CD8+ T cells sorted from blood, taken in a trial of the OX40 agonist ivuxolimab. The clonotype comes from an adult with an advanced solid tumor such as melanoma, head and neck, liver or kidney cancer.

In DNA form, the CDR3 reads TGCGCCAGCAGCCAAGAGAAGGCAAGTGGGCTGTTTTTT. Translation: CASSQEKASGLFF. The rearrangement links TRBV4-1 to TRBJ2-2, with D unclear. Trimming cost V 0 bases and J 13 bases, with 12 bases left between them. Germline V gene data show CDR1 as MGHRA and CDR2 as YSYEKL. The CDR3 length is 13 residues.